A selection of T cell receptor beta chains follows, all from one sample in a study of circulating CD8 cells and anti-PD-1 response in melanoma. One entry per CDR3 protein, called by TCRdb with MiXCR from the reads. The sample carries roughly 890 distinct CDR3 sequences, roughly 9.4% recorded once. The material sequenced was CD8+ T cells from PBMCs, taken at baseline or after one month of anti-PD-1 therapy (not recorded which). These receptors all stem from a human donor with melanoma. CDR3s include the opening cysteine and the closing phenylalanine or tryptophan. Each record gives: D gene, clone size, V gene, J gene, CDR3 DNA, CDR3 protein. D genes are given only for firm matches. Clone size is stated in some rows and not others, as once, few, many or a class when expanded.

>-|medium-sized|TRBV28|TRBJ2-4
TGTGCCAGCACCCCGGTCGGAGCCAAAAACATTCAGTACTTC
CASTPVGAKNIQYF
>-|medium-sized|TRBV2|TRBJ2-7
TGTGCCAGCAGTGAAGTGGTCAGCGAGCAGTACTTC
CASSEVVSEQYF
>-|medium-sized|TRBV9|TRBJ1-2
TGTGCCAGCAGCGTATGGCAGGGCGCTGGCTACACCTTC
CASSVWQGAGYTF
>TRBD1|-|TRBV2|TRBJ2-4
TGTGCCAGCAGCCCTAGGACAGGAAGAAACATTCAGTACTTC
CASSPRTGRNIQYF
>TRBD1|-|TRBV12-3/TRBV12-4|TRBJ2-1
TGTGCCAGCAGCTGGACAGGATACAATGAGCAGTTCTTC
CASSWTGYNEQFF
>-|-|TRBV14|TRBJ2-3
TGTGCCAGCAGCCGAGACGGGCTTAGCACAGATACGCAGTATTTT
CASSRDGLSTDTQYF
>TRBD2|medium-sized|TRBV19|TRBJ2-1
TGTGCCACCCACGATAGCGGGGATGAGCAGTTCTTC
CATHDSGDEQFF
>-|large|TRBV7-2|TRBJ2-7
TGTGCCAGCAGCTTGGCTCCAGCCTACGAGCAGTACTTC
CASSLAPAYEQYF
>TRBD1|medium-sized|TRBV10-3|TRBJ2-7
TGTGCCATCAGTGATGGGACAGTTTACGAGCAGTACTTC
CAISDGTVYEQYF
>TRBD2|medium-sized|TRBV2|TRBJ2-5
TGTGCCAGCAGTGACGGACTAGCGGGGTATGAGACCCAGTACTTC
CASSDGLAGYETQYF
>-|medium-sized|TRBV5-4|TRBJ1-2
TGTGCCAGCAGCTTGGACGGCTATGGCTACACCTTC
CASSLDGYGYTF
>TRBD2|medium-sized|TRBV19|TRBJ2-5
TGTGCCAGTAGTATAGCTCTAGCGGGCACCCCGAGGTACTTC
CASSIALAGTPRYF
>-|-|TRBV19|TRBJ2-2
TGTGCCAGTAGTATCTCGGACTATGGCGCCGGGGAGCTGTTTTTT
CASSISDYGAGELFF
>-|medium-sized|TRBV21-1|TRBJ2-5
TGTGCCAGCAGCAAACTTGGGGTGGGAGAGACCCAGTACTTC
CASSKLGVGETQYF
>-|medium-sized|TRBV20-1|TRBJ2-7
TGCAGTGCTAGAGATCTGTCAGGGGACTCCTACGAGCAGTACTTC
CSARDLSGDSYEQYF
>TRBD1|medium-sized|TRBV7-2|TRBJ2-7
TGTGCCAGCAGCTTGTGGGGACAGGGGATTTACGAGCAGTACTTC
CASSLWGQGIYEQYF
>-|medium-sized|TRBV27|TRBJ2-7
TGTGCCAGCACCGGCGGGGACAGACACCACGAGCAGTACTTC
CASTGGDRHHEQYF
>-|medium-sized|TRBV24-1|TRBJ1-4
TGTGCCACCAGTGATTTTCTCACCGATTTCAGGACCTTTAATGAAAAACTGTTTTTT
CATSDFLTDFRTFNEKLFF
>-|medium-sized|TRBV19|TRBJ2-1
TGTGCCAGTAGTATAGTAGAAGGGGATGAGCAGTTCTTC
CASSIVEGDEQFF
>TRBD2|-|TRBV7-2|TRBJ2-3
TGTGCCAGCAGCCCCGCTAGCGGTCCTAGCACAGATACGCAGTATTTT
CASSPASGPSTDTQYF
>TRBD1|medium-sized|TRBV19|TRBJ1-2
TGTGCCAGCCGGACAGGTTTGGATGGCTACACCTTC
CASRTGLDGYTF
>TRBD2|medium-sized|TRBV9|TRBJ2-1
TGTGCCAGCAGCGCCTCGGGACTAGCGGGGGAAATCGATGAGCAGTTCTTC
CASSASGLAGEIDEQFF
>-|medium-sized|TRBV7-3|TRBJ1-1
TGTGCCAGCAGCTTACCCCAAAGGAACACTGAAGCTTTCTTT
CASSLPQRNTEAFF
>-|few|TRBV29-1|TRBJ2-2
TGCAGCGTTACAGGATTCGGGGAGCTGTTTTTT
CSVTGFGELFF
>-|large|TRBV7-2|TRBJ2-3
TGTGCCAGCAGCTTAGACTTGGGTACGCAGTATTTT
CASSLDLGTQYF
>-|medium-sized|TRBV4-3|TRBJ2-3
TGCGCCAGCAGCCAAGATCAGGCTAGCGCCACAGATACGCAGTATTTT
CASSQDQASATDTQYF
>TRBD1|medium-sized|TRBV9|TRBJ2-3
TGTGCCAGCAGCCACAGGGGAGGCACAGATACGCAGTATTTT
CASSHRGGTDTQYF
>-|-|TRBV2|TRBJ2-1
TGTGCCAGCAATCTAAAGGACTCCTCCTACAATGAGCAGTTCTTC
CASNLKDSSYNEQFF
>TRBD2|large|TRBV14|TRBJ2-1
TGTGCCAGCAGCCTGGGACTAGGCCCGATGTACAATGAGCAGTTCTTC
CASSLGLGPMYNEQFF
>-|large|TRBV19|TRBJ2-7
TGTGCCAGTAGTAATAATGTGGGGTACGAGCAGTACTTC
CASSNNVGYEQYF
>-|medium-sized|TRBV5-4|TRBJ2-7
TGTGCCAGCAGCTCATTAAGTGGGTTCGAGCAGTACTTC
CASSSLSGFEQYF
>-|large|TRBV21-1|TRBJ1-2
TGTGCCAGCAGCAAAGAACAGGGGAATAACTATGGCTACACCTTC
CASSKEQGNNYGYTF
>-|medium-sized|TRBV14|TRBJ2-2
TGTGCCAGCAGCCAAGAGCGGGGATGGACCGGGGAGCTGTTTTTT
CASSQERGWTGELFF
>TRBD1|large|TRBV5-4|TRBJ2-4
TGTGCCAGCAGCCTGACAGGGTCCAAAAACATTCAGTACTTC
CASSLTGSKNIQYF
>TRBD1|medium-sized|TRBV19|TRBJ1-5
TGTGCCAGTAGTATCGGACAGGGGCGATTTCAGCCCCAGCATTTT
CASSIGQGRFQPQHF
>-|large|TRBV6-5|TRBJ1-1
TGTGCCAGCAGTTACTCGTCTCATTGGAACACTGAAGCTTTCTTT
CASSYSSHWNTEAFF
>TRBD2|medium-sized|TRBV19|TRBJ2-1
TGTGCCAGTAGTATTTCACTAGCGGGGGACAATGAGCAGTTCTTC
CASSISLAGDNEQFF
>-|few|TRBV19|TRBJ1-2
TGTGCCAGTACCCCCACAGGGAACTATGGCTACACCTTC
CASTPTGNYGYTF
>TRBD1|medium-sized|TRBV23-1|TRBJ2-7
TGCGCCAGCAGTCAACACCGACAGGGGGCGCGGGACGAGCAGTACTTC
CASSQHRQGARDEQYF
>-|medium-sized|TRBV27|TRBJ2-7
TGTGCCAGCAGTTTGGGCCCACAGGTCGAGCAGTACTTC
CASSLGPQVEQYF
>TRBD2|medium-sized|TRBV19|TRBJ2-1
TGTGCCAGTAGTAGCCAGGCGGGGGGTCACAATGAGCAGTTCTTC
CASSSQAGGHNEQFF
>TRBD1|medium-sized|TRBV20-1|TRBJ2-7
TGCAGTGCTAGAGACCGGGACAGCCGCTCCTACGAGCAGTACTTC
CSARDRDSRSYEQYF
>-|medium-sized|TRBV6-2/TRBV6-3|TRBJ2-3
TGTGCCAGCAGTAGCACAGATACGCAGTATTTT
CASSSTDTQYF
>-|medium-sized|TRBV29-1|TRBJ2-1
TGCAGCGCAAGAGGGGGAAGCTCCTACAATGAGCAGTTCTTC
CSARGGSSYNEQFF
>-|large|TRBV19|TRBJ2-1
TGTGCCAGTAGTATAGTTACAGGTCCATACAATGAGCAGTTCTTC
CASSIVTGPYNEQFF
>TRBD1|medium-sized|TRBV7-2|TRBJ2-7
TGTGCCAGCAGCTTAGCGGGGACAGGGGGCCAATACGAGCAGTACTTC
CASSLAGTGGQYEQYF
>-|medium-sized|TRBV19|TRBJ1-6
TGTGCCAGTATGCCAGGGAATAATTCACCCCTCCACTTT
CASMPGNNSPLHF
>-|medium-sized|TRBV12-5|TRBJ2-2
TGTGCTAGTGGTTTTATGACAGCGAACACCGGGGAGCTGTTTTTT
CASGFMTANTGELFF